The 18 T cell receptor beta chains presented below share a single source sample, sequenced in a study of shared clonotypes between healthy human individuals. Libraries were prepared by immunoSEQ multiplex PCR; TCRdb keeps only in-frame clonotypes and omits some of them. Among hundreds of thousands of clones listed, around 67% were seen once. Specimen: memory CD4+ T cells sorted from blood. Documented subset: CD45RA-negative fraction. The receptors derive from a woman in her thirties in good health.

This clone was seen a handful of times. The V gene is TRBV5-6, the J gene TRBJ2-4, with TRBD1 identical over 7 bases. This CDR3 region has 14 residues. Trimming removed 2 bases from V and 2 bases from J; junction bases left unmatched: 1. Germline V CDR1 and CDR2: SGHDT, YYEEEE. Here the CDR3 reads CASSLQGTKNIQYF. CDR3 DNA sequence: TGTGCCAGCAGCTTACAGGGGACCAAAAACATTCAGTACTTC.

The chain joins TRBV7-9 to TRBJ1-1, with 8 bases that match TRBD1. V shed 5 bases, J shed 4 bases, and the junction held 15 bases outside the gene matches. This CDR3 region has 17 residues. Looked up from germline, CDR1 is SEHNR and CDR2 is FQNEAQ (reference sequence). The CDR3 coding sequence is TGTGCCAGCAGCACCCCAGGGGGCGGAGGGTCTCTCACTGAAGCTTTCTTT. The encoded protein is CASSTPGGGGSLTEAFF.

V gene TRBV7-7 combines with J gene TRBJ2-1, with D tentatively TRBD2 (5 bases). In germline, CDR1 is SSHAT, CDR2 FNYEAQ (reference sequence). The CDR3 has 14 amino acids. V was cut by 1 base and J by 9 bases, with 13 bases left in between. This CDR3 reads CASSLESLAGEQFF. CDR3 nucleotides: TGTGCCAGCAGCTTAGAAAGTTTGGCGGGTGAGCAGTTCTTC.

The rearrangement joins TRBV6-1 to TRBJ2-5; TRBD1 matches 7 bases. The CDR3 has 13 residues. The J segment lost 7 bases and the V segment lost 6 bases, leaving 8 bases of the junction unmatched. Germline V gives CDR1 MNHNS, CDR2 SASEGT. The CDR3 spells CASRVGGAGTQYF. Here the CDR3 DNA reads TGTGCCAGCAGAGTAGGGGGCGCGGGGACCCAGTACTTC.

CDR3 protein: CASSPSRGNQPQHF. The DNA of the CDR3 is TGTGCCAGCTCACCGTCGAGGGGGAATCAGCCCCAGCATTTT. This rearrangement joins TRBV18 to TRBJ1-5; possible D gene TRBD1, 6 bases. CDR1 is KGHSH and CDR2 is LQKENI in the germline V gene. The CDR3 runs 14 residues. The ends were cut back, 3 bases at V and 4 bases at J, with 10 bases in the middle.

The rearrangement joins TRBV7-9 to TRBJ1-4; tentative D call: TRBD1 (6 bases). Germline V gene data show CDR1 as SEHNR and CDR2 as FQNEAQ (reference sequence). The CDR3 sequence is 15 residues long. The germline V and J ends were trimmed by 5 bases and 8 bases, with 18 bases remaining between them. CDR3 sequence: CASSATSGTSEKLFF. The CDR3 DNA reads TGTGCCAGCAGCGCAACAAGCGGGACAAGCGAAAAACTGTTTTTT.

This clone was found once. The chain employs TRBV10-3 and TRBJ2-5; perhaps TRBD2 as D (5 bases). CDR3 size: 15 residues. Germline values: CDR1 ENHRY, CDR2 SYGVKD. V lost 3 bases, J lost 5 bases, and 16 bases lay in between. CDR3 DNA sequence: TGTGCCATCAGTGAAGACGACCTCCGAGGGGAGACCCAGTACTTC. Translating gives CAISEDDLRGETQYF.

This chain connects TRBV18 to TRBJ2-1; D gene unclear. CDR3 length: 16 amino acids. CDR1 is KGHSH and CDR2 is LQKENI in the germline V gene. The ends were cut back, 4 bases at V and 10 bases at J, with 23 bases in the middle. The CDR3 spells CASSQTEQVLTGEQFF. DNA of the CDR3: TGTGCCAGCTCACAAACGGAGCAGGTGCTGACTGGAGAGCAGTTCTTC.

The chain combines TRBV6-1 with TRBJ2-7, with D tentatively TRBD2 (5 bases). V was shortened by 4 bases and J by 1 base, with 8 bases between the two germline ends. Per germline, CDR1 MNHNS and CDR2 SASEGT. This CDR3 comprises 13 residues. CDR3 nucleotides: TGTGCCAGCAGTGGGCGGGCTTCCTACGAGCAGTACTTC. Protein: CASSGRASYEQYF.

This chain connects TRBV7-2 to TRBJ2-3; D gene uncertain. The CDR3 sequence is 13 residues long. Trimming removed 0 bases at V and 6 bases at J, with 7 bases between. Germline V gives CDR1 SGHTA, CDR2 FQGNSA. CDR3 sequence reads: CASSLALVDTQYF. As DNA, the CDR3 is TGTGCCAGCAGCTTAGCCCTAGTTGATACGCAGTATTTT.

This clone turned up a few times. J is TRBJ1-1 and V is TRBV11-2, with TRBD1 as a possible D gene (5 bases). Germline lookup yields CDR1 SGHAT and CDR2 FQNNGV. V lost 3 bases and J 1 base, leaving 9 bases between the germline ends. CDR3 length: 14 residues. CDR3 sequence: CASSFQGENTEAFF. CDR3 coding DNA: TGTGCCAGCAGCTTCCAGGGCGAGAACACTGAAGCTTTCTTT.

This sequence joins TRBV2 and TRBJ2-1; 7 positions match TRBD1. The CDR3 is made up of 15 amino acids. Germline trimming cut 2 bases from V and 4 bases from J; bases unmatched to any gene: 5. The V gene's germline CDR1 is SNHLY and CDR2 FYNNEI. CDR3 coding DNA: TGTGCCAGCAGTGAACGACAGGGAAGGTACAATGAGCAGTTCTTC. The encoded protein is CASSERQGRYNEQFF. The whole variable domain, filled in from reference TRBV2 and TRBJ2-1, reads EPEVTQTPSHQVTQMGQEVILRCVPISNHLYFYWYRQILGQKVEFLVSFYNNEISEKSEIFDDQFSVERPDGSNFTLKIRSTKLEDSAMYFCASSERQGRYNEQFFGPGTRLTVL.

CDR3 sequence reads: CASGRTYSYEQYF. CDR3 sequence (DNA): TGTGCCAGCGGGAGGACTTACTCCTACGAGCAGTACTTC. The V call is TRBV6-1, the J call TRBJ2-7; a possible D gene is TRBD2 (6 bases). Germline V lookup: CDR1 MNHNS, CDR2 SASEGT. V was shortened by 8 bases and J by 0 bases, with 11 bases between the two germline ends. The CDR3 has 13 amino acids.

The chain links TRBV19 to TRBJ1-5, with TRBD1 as a possible D gene (6 bases). CDR3 length: 14 residues. Looked up from germline, CDR1 is LNHDA and CDR2 is SQIVND (reference sequence). Deletions cut 5 bases from V and 3 bases from J, with 11 bases between. The CDR3 coding sequence is TGTGCCAGTAGTCCCCACAGGGACAATCAGCCCCAGCATTTT. Amino acid sequence: CASSPHRDNQPQHF.

Regarding this clone: The sample contains more than one DNA sequence encoding this CDR3. The chain recombines TRBV29-1 with TRBJ1-5; TRBD1 agrees at 8 bases. The V gene's germline CDR1 is SQVTM and CDR2 ANQGSEA. The CDR3 length is 13 residues. The V gene end was trimmed by 7 bases and the J gene end by 2 bases; junction bases not matched to a gene: 4. The DNA of the CDR3 is TGCAGCGCCGGGACAGGTGGCAATCAGCCCCAGCATTTT. Residues: CSAGTGGNQPQHF.

On this clone itself: Compared with germline, one end of the junction differs, possibly owing to a read error. The chain employs TRBV5-1 and TRBJ2-7; D is unresolved. The CDR3 is 12 amino acids. Germline assignment: CDR1 SGHRS and CDR2 YFSETQ. DNA of the CDR3: TGCGCCAGCAGTTTGGGTCCTGGCGAGCAGTACTTC. It specifies CASSLGPGEQYF.

V usage is TRBV9 and J usage is TRBJ2-5; D unclear. The CDR3 contains 14 residues. The germline gives CDR1 SGDLS, CDR2 YYNGEE. Trimming took 4 bases from V and 2 from J, leaving 12 bases between them. The CDR3 sequence: CASSQRPNQETQYF. CDR3 DNA sequence: TGTGCCAGCAGCCAACGACCGAATCAAGAGACCCAGTACTTC.

The chain has TRBV5-8 and TRBJ2-3; D not resolved. This CDR3 contains 14 residues. From germline, CDR1 is SGHTS and CDR2 YDEGEE. The germline V and J ends were trimmed by 1 base and 2 bases, with 8 bases remaining between them. This CDR3 reads CASSLSRVTDTQYF. In nucleotides, the CDR3 is TGTGCCAGCAGCTTGTCAAGAGTCACAGATACGCAGTATTTT.